The T cell receptor beta chain under discussion was sequenced for a study of shared clonotypes between healthy human individuals. Overall study results and limits: Despite large depth, sorted-subset datasets appeared incompletely sequenced. Some clonotypes were shared by all four sorted-subset donors, while others were not shared. The non-shared ones had lower generation probabilities than the shared ones. Of the naive CD4 clonotypes, around 4.7% were shared across a handful of donors.

Naive CD8 cells were CD45RO-negative, positively selected for CCR7, excluding terminally differentiated effector memory CD45RA+ cells. At deep level, the assay was performed. Assay used: immunoSEQ multiplex PCR; TCRdb lists only in-frame clones, some missing. The sample has over 2 million clones; around 96% are singletons. Comment on this clone: The antigen remains undetermined.

This sequence originates from a young man in good health. What was sequenced was naive CD8+ T cells sorted from blood.

This CDR3 reads CASSSFRQIQETQYF. CDR3 in DNA: TGTGCCAGCAGCTCCTTCCGACAGATCCAAGAGACCCAGTACTTC. V usage is TRBV5-5 and J usage is TRBJ2-5; the D gene is possibly TRBD1 (5 bases). This CDR3 has 15 amino acids. In germline, CDR1 is SGHKS, CDR2 YYEKEE (reference sequence). The ends were cut back, 3 bases at V and 1 base at J, with 13 bases in the middle.